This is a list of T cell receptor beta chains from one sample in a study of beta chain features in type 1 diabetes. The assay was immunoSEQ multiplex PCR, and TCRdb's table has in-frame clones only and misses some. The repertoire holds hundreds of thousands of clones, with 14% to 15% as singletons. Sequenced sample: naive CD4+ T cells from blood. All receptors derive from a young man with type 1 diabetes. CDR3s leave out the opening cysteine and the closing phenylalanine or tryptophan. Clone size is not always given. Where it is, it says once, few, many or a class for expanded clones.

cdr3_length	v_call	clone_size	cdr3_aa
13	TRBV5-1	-	ASSMTRPSTDTQY
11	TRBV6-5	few	ASSNPGGNTQY
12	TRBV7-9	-	ASSWDRGHEKLF
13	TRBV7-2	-	ASSIAGSSYNEQF
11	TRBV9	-	ASSVDVGETQY
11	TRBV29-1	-	SIQGGNNQPQH
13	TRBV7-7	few	ASSLEGQGTGELF
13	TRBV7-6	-	ASSLGSGHTYEQY
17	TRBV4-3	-	ASSQDQTGLAGATDTQY
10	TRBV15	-	ATRRVEGEQY
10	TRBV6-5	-	ASSSARGEQY
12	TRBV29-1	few	SVTGGTGGYGYT
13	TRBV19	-	ASSTPASGIYEQY
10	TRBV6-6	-	ASVSGANVLT
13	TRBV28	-	ASNRWGLGANVLT
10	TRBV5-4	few	AVSLQQETQY
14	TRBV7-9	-	ASSLEQGSGANVLT